This T cell receptor beta chain originates from a study of breast tumors, draining lymph nodes, adjacent tissues. Findings of the study overall: Tumor and nontumor repertoires were significantly more similar in luminal-like than in basal-like breast cancer.

MiXCR, applied by TCRdb to the multiplex PCR reads, yields one record per CDR3 protein. The top ten hold approximately 6% of the sample, which has roughly 100,000 distinct CDR3 sequences, more than 30% seen once. The CDR3 consists of 14 residues. V lost 5 bases and J 0 bases, leaving 10 bases between the germline ends. Germline V gene lookup returns CDR1 SGDLS and CDR2 YYNGEE. This clonotype was seen many times. No antigen is known for it. Axillary draining lymph nodes of breast cancer patients supplied the node samples. This rearrangement joins TRBV9 to TRBJ2-3; D is ambiguous. The sample taken for sequencing was axillary lymph node tissue. This sequence was found in a female donor with breast cancer. Some clones in this sample may be carry-over from other donors' samples. In DNA, the CDR3 is TGTGCCAGCAGTCGGTTTGGGAGCACAGATACGCAGTATTTT. Translating it yields CASSRFGSTDTQYF. Variable domain in full (rest from reference TRBV9 and TRBJ2-3): DSGVTQTPKHLITATGQRVTLRCSPRSGDLSVYWYQQSLDQGLQFLIQYYNGEERAKGNILERFSAQQFPDLHSELNLSSLELGDSALYFCASSRFGSTDTQYFGPGTRLTVL.